A selection of T cell receptor beta chains follows, all from one sample in a study of cytomegalovirus exposure and HLA in healthy donors. Measured with immunoSEQ multiplex PCR; TCRdb has only the in-frame clones, and not every one. Among roughly 150,000 clones listed, more than 75% were seen once. Sequences were obtained from PBMCs. These receptors all stem from a woman in her thirties or forties in good health and CMV-seropositive. The CDR3 runs from the conserved cysteine through the conserved F or W. The D gene is left open where the match is weak. The size of a clone is reported for some rows only, either as once, few or many, or as a class for expanded clones.

j_call clone_size v_call d_call cdr3_aa cdr3_nt
TRBJ1-3 . TRBV19 . CASSVVAAQATGNTIYF TGTGCCAGTAGCGTGGTGGCGGCGCAAGCTACTGGAAACACCATATATTTT
TRBJ1-1 . TRBV7-2 TRBD1 CASSLAGGLGQVNTEAFF TGTGCCAGCAGCTTGGCAGGGGGGCTGGGACAGGTGAACACTGAAGCTTTCTTT
TRBJ2-7 few TRBV28 TRBD1 CASSLDRGSSYEQYF TGTGCCAGCAGTTTGGACAGGGGGAGCTCCTACGAGCAGTACTTC
TRBJ1-1 few TRBV12-5 . CASGLATGFGISEAFF TGTGCTAGTGGTTTGGCAACGGGGTTTGGCATTTCGGAAGCTTTCTTT
TRBJ2-3 . TRBV5-6 . CASSLSYTQYF TGTGCCAGCAGCTTGAGCTATACGCAGTATTTT
TRBJ1-3 . TRBV28 . CASSLGASGGNTIYF TGTGCCAGCAGCTTAGGGGCATCGGGTGGAAACACCATATATTTT
TRBJ2-5 . TRBV5-1 . CASSQGMETQYF TGCGCCAGCAGCCAGGGGATGGAGACCCAGTACTTC
TRBJ1-1 . TRBV19 . CASQSNANTEAFF TGTGCCAGTCAGTCAAACGCGAACACTGAAGCTTTCTTT
TRBJ2-7 . TRBV6-5 TRBD2 CASSYSRGSGSYEQYF TGTGCCAGCAGTTACTCAAGGGGTAGCGGGAGCTACGAGCAGTACTTC
TRBJ1-1 few TRBV10-3 . CAISAWGGPLNTEAFF TGTGCCATCAGTGCATGGGGCGGACCCTTGAATACTGAAGCTTTCTTT
TRBJ1-2 . TRBV6-5 . CASSYSSGASNYGYTF TGTGCCAGCAGTTACTCGTCAGGGGCCTCTAACTATGGCTACACCTTC
TRBJ1-2 . TRBV6-1 . CAGERRGIYGYTF TGTGCCGGCGAAAGACGGGGGATCTATGGCTACACCTTC
TRBJ2-1 few TRBV18 TRBD2 CASSPPVGGNEQFF TGTGCCAGCTCACCACCGGTCGGGGGGAATGAGCAGTTCTTC
TRBJ2-3 once TRBV19 . CASAPGNGQEGTDTQYF TGTGCCAGCGCCCCCGGGAACGGGCAAGAGGGCACAGATACGCAGTATTTT
TRBJ2-1 . TRBV7-9 TRBD2 CASSLAVTSGGPSYNEQFF TGTGCCAGCAGCTTAGCGGTGACTAGCGGAGGCCCGTCCTACAATGAGCAGTTCTTC
TRBJ1-4 . TRBV18 TRBD1 CASSLQGATNEKLFF TGTGCCAGCTCACTTCAGGGGGCAACTAATGAAAAACTGTTTTTT
TRBJ1-1 . TRBV7-9 . CASRAENGNTEAFF TGTGCCAGCAGGGCAGAAAATGGGAACACTGAAGCTTTCTTT
TRBJ2-2 . TRBV9 TRBD2 CASSVGGSGGELFF TGTGCCAGCAGCGTAGGCGGGAGCGGCGGGGAGCTGTTTTTT
TRBJ2-6 once TRBV5-1 . CASMLIASGANVLTF TGCGCCAGCATGCTTATAGCCTCTGGGGCCAACGTCCTGACTTTC
TRBJ2-3 . TRBV5-1 TRBD2 CASSWTSGTDTQYF TGCGCCAGCAGCTGGACTAGCGGGACGGATACGCAGTATTTT
TRBJ2-5 . TRBV5-4 TRBD2 CASSLGGGLAGAETQYF TGTGCCAGCAGCTTGGGAGGGGGGCTAGCGGGAGCCGAGACCCAGTACTTC
TRBJ1-1 many TRBV2 . CASSYTENTEAFF TGTGCCAGCAGTTATACAGAGAACACTGAAGCTTTCTTT
TRBJ2-1 once TRBV28 TRBD1 CASSRDRDHYNEQFF TGTGCCAGCAGCCGAGACAGGGATCACTACAATGAGCAGTTCTTC
TRBJ2-7 . TRBV5-4 TRBD1 CASSPGQGRFEQYF TGTGCCAGCAGCCCGGGACAGGGTAGATTCGAGCAGTACTTC
TRBJ1-2 once TRBV30 . CAWRRNRASGGYTF TGTGCCTGGAGGAGGAACAGGGCGTCTGGTGGCTACACCTTC
TRBJ2-2 . TRBV19 TRBD1 CASSPRQGATGELFF TGTGCCAGTAGTCCGAGACAGGGGGCAACCGGGGAGCTGTTTTTT
TRBJ2-7 . TRBV2 . CASSGPGTPVDF TGTGCCAGCAGTGGGCCCGGGACTCCGGTAGACTTC
TRBJ1-2 . TRBV6-5 . CASSPPGGGYTF TGTGCCAGCAGTCCCCCCGGGGGGGGCTACACCTTC
TRBJ1-3 . TRBV19 TRBD1 CASSRQGTGNTIYF TGTGCCAGTAGCAGACAGGGCACTGGAAACACCATATATTTT
TRBJ1-5 . TRBV6-1 . CASSDLAGLVGNQPQHF TGTGCCAGCAGTGATTTAGCGGGTTTAGTGGGCAATCAGCCCCAGCATTTT
TRBJ2-5 . TRBV11-3 . CASSLDPQVGLAMRGETQYF TGTGCCAGCAGCTTAGATCCTCAGGTAGGGCTAGCGATGAGGGGAGAGACCCAGTACTTC
TRBJ2-2 . TRBV7-2 TRBD1 CASRGQLNTGELFF TGTGCCAGCAGGGGACAGCTTAACACCGGGGAGCTGTTTTTT
TRBJ2-5 few TRBV15 . CATSRADRRETQYF TGTGCCACCAGCAGAGCAGACAGGAGAGAGACCCAGTACTTC
TRBJ1-1 . TRBV25-1 . CASRGEGGGTEAFF TGTGCCAGCAGGGGGGAGGGAGGTGGGACTGAAGCTTTCTTT
TRBJ2-3 . TRBV2 . CASTEGGSADTQYF TGTGCCAGCACTGAAGGGGGTAGCGCGGATACGCAGTATTTT
TRBJ2-3 . TRBV13 TRBD2 CASSLAPPGLTNTQYF TGTGCCAGCAGCTTAGCCCCCCCGGGACTAACAAATACGCAGTATTTT
TRBJ2-2 . TRBV7-9 TRBD1 CASSFILGQGASGELFF TGTGCCAGCAGCTTTATTCTCGGGCAGGGGGCTTCCGGGGAGCTGTTTTTT
TRBJ1-2 . TRBV7-9 . CASSLSRETPGDGYTF TGTGCCAGCAGCTTATCCCGCGAGACCCCCGGGGATGGCTACACCTTC
TRBJ1-1 . TRBV18 . CASSPRDYTEAFF TGTGCCAGCTCACCCCGAGACTACACTGAAGCTTTCTTT
TRBJ2-7 . TRBV27 . CASSPSSGRPYEQYF TGTGCCAGCAGCCCCTCTTCGGGAAGGCCCTACGAGCAGTACTTC
TRBJ2-7 once TRBV28 TRBD1 CATGTGIYEQYF TGTGCCACCGGGACAGGAATTTACGAGCAGTACTTC
TRBJ2-6 . TRBV5-5 . CASTPGGGAGANVLTF TGTGCCAGCACCCCGGGCGGGGGCGCTGGGGCCAACGTCCTGACTTTC
TRBJ2-7 . TRBV5-6 . CASSLGGGAVCEQYF TGTGCCAGCAGCTTGGGAGGGGGGGCTGTCTGTGAGCAGTACTTC
TRBJ2-1 few TRBV18 . CASSAPDTREQFF TGTGCCAGCTCCGCCCCTGACACGCGTGAGCAGTTCTTC
TRBJ2-2 . TRBV11-3 . CASSPGGGSDTGELFF TGTGCCAGCAGTCCAGGGGGCGGGAGTGACACCGGGGAGCTGTTTTTT
TRBJ2-7 . TRBV28 TRBD1 CASSQDRGISYEQYF TGTGCCAGCAGCCAGGACAGGGGGATTTCCTACGAGCAGTACTTC
TRBJ1-5 . TRBV4-2 . CASSQYRGQGQPQHF TGTGCCAGCAGCCAATATCGAGGACAAGGACAGCCCCAGCATTTT
TRBJ2-7 . TRBV5-1 TRBD2 CASSYSGYEQYF TGCGCCAGCAGCTATAGCGGGTACGAGCAGTACTTC
TRBJ2-2 . TRBV19 TRBD2 CASSIGLAGGGELFF TGTGCCAGTAGTATAGGGCTAGCGGGAGGCGGGGAGCTGTTTTTT
TRBJ2-5 . TRBV5-1 . CASSLEGRGQETQYF TGCGCCAGCAGCTTGGAAGGGAGGGGGCAAGAGACCCAGTACTTC
TRBJ2-1 . TRBV7-8 . CASSFRTIYNEQFF TGTGCCAGCAGCTTCAGGACTATATACAATGAGCAGTTCTTC
TRBJ2-5 . TRBV7-2 TRBD2 CASKASGSFWETQYF TGTGCCAGCAAAGCTAGCGGGAGTTTTTGGGAGACCCAGTACTTC
TRBJ2-1 . TRBV10-1 TRBD2 CASSGTSGGAYEQFF TGCGCCAGCAGTGGGACTAGCGGGGGAGCCTATGAGCAGTTCTTC